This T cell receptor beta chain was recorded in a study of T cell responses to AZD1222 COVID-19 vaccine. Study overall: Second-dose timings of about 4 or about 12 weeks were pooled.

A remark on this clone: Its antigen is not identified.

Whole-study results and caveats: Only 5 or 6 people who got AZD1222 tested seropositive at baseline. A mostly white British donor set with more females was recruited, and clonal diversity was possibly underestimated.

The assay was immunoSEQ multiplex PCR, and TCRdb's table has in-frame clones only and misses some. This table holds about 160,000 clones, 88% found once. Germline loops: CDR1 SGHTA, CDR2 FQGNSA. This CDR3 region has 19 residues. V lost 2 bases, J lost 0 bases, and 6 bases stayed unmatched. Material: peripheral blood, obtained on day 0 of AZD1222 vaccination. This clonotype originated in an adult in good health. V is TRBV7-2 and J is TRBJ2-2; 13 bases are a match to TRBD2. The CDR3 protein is CASSLIGLAGVANTGELFF. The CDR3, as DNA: TGTGCCAGCAGCTTAATTGGACTAGCGGGAGTCGCGAACACCGGGGAGCTGTTTTTT.